This T cell receptor beta chain comes out of a study of shared clonotypes between healthy human individuals. Trimming shortened V by 1 base and J by 0 bases, and 9 bases separated the two germline ends. The germline V gene encodes CDR1 MDHEN and CDR2 SYDVKM. The CDR3 length is 15 residues. Produced via immunoSEQ multiplex PCR; TCRdb's table is partial and in-frame only. The sample includes a few million clones, approximately 95% seen only once; the top ten take around 0.4%. This clonotype was sampled from a man aged 18 to 35 in good health. Some clones in this sample may be carry-over from other donors' samples. The chain uses TRBV28 and TRBJ2-5; D gene ambiguous. Sequenced sample: naive CD4+ T cells from PBMCs. The subset here: CD45RA+ positively selected. DNA of the CDR3: TGTGCCAGCAGTTTATTCGCTGGGTACCAAGAGACCCAGTACTTC. It translates to CASSLFAGYQETQYF.